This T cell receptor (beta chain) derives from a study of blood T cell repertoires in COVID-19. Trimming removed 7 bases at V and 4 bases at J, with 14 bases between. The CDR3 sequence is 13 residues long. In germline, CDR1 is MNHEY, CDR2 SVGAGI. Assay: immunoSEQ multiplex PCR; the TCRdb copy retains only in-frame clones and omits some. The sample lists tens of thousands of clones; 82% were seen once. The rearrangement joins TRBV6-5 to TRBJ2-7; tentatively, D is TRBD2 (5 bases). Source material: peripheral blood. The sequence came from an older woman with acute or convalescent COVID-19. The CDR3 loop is CASNPGLQYEQYF. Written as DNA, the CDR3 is TGTGCCAGCAACCCCGGACTGCAATACGAGCAGTACTTC.